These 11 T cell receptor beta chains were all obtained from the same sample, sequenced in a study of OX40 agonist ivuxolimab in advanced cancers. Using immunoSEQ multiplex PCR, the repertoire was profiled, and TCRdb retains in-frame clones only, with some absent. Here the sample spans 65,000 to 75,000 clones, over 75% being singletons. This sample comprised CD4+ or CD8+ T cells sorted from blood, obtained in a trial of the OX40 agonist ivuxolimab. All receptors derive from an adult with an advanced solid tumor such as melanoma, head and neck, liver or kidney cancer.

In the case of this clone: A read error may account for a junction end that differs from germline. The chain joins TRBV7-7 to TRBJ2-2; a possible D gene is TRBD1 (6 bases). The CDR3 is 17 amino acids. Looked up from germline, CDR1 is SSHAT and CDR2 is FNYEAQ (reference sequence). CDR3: CASSRSPGTFSTGELFF. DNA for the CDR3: TGTGCTAGCAGTCGATCTCCCGGGACATTCAGCACCGGGGAGCTGTTTTTT. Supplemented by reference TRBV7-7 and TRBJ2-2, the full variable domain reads GAGVSQSPRYKVTKRGQDVTLRCDPISSHATLYWYQQALGQGPEFLTYFNYEAQPDKSGLPSDRFSAERPEGSISTLTIQRTEQRDSAMYRCASSRSPGTFSTGELFFGEGSRLTVL.

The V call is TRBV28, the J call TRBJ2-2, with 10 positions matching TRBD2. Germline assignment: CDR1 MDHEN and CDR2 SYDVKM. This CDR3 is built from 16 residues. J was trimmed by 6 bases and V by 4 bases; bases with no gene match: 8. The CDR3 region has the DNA TGTGCCAGCAGTTCCTGGGGAGCGGGAGGGCCCGGGGAGCTGTTTTTT. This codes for CASSSWGAGGPGELFF.

In DNA, the CDR3 is TGTGCCAGCAGCTCCCGACAGGGCCGAGAGACCCAGTACTTC. It encodes CASSSRQGRETQYF. The rearrangement joins TRBV7-2 to TRBJ2-5, with 7 bases that match TRBD1. CDR3 length equals 14 residues. The germline V gene has CDR1 SGHTA and CDR2 FQGNSA. Trimming at V came to 4 bases and at J to 4 bases, leaving 6 bases not matched to a gene.

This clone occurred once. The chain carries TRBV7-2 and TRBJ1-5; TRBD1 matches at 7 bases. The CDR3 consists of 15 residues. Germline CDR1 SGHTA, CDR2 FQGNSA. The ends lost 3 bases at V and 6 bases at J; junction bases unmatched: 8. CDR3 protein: CASSFQGGAGQPQHF. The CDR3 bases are TGTGCCAGCAGCTTCCAGGGGGGGGCCGGTCAGCCCCAGCATTTT.

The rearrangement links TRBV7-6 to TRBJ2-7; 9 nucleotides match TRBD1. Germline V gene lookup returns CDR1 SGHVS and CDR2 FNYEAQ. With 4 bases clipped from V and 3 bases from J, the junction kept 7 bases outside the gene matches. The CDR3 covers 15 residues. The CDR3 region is CASSSLGTGNYEQYF. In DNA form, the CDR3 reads TGTGCCAGCAGCTCTTTGGGGACAGGGAACTACGAGCAGTACTTC. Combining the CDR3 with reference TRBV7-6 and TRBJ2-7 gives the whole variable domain GAGVSQSPRYKVTKRGQDVALRCDPISGHVSLYWYRQALGQGPEFLTYFNYEAQQDKSGLPNDRFSAERPEGSISTLTIQRTEQRDSAMYRCASSSLGTGNYEQYFGPGTRLTVT.

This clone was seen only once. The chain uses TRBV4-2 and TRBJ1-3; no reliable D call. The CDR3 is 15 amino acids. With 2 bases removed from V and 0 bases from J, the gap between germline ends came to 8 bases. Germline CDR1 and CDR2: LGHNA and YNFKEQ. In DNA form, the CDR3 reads TGTGCCAGCAGCCAAAATCTCCTCTCTGGAAACACCATATATTTT. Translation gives CASSQNLLSGNTIYF.

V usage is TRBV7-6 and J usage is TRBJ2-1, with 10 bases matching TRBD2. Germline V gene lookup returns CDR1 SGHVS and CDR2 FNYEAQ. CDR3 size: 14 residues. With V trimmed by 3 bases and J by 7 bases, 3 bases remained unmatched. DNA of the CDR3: TGTGCCAGCAGCTTGCTAGCGGGAGTGAATGAGCAGTTCTTC. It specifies CASSLLAGVNEQFF. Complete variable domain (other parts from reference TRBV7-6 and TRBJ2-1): GAGVSQSPRYKVTKRGQDVALRCDPISGHVSLYWYRQALGQGPEFLTYFNYEAQQDKSGLPNDRFSAERPEGSISTLTIQRTEQRDSAMYRCASSLLAGVNEQFFGPGTRLTVL.

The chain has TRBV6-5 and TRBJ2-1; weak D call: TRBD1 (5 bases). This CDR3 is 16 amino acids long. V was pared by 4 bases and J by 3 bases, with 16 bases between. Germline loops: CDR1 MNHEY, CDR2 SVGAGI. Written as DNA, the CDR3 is TGTGCCAGCAGTTCCAACCCAACAGGAAACTACAATGAGCAGTTCTTC. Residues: CASSSNPTGNYNEQFF.

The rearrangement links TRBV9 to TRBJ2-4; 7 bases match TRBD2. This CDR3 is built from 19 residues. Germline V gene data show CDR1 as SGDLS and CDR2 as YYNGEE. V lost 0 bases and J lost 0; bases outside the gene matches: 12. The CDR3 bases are TGTGCCAGCAGCGTAGGACCAGGTGGGGGGGACCTAGCCAAAAACATTCAGTACTTC. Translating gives CASSVGPGGGDLAKNIQYF. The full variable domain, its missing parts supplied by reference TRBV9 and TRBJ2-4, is DSGVTQTPKHLITATGQRVTLRCSPRSGDLSVYWYQQSLDQGLQFLIQYYNGEERAKGNILERFSAQQFPDLHSELNLSSLELGDSALYFCASSVGPGGGDLAKNIQYFGAGTRLSVL.

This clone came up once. CDR3: CASKPLFRRGKKETQYF. The CDR3 DNA reads TGTGCCAGCAAGCCCTTGTTTCGGAGGGGTAAGAAAGAGACCCAGTACTTC. The rearrangement links TRBV7-9 to TRBJ2-5, with D tentatively TRBD2 (6 bases). V was pared by 7 bases and J by 3 bases, with 24 bases between. CDR3 length: 17 residues. Germline loops: CDR1 SEHNR, CDR2 FQNEAQ (reference sequence).

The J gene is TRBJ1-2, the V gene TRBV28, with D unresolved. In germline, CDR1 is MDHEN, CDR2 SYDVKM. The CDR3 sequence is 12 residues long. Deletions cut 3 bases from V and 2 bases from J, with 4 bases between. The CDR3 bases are TGTGCCAGCAGTTTTCAAAACTATGGCTACACCTTC. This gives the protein CASSFQNYGYTF.